Here is one TCR beta chain with its context. Antigen: not known. This sample is part of a study of T-cell memory formation after mild COVID-19. Looking at the study overall: For the most part, TCR clusters were specific to one donor. Study conclusions and caveats: Contracting clones from day 15 to 85 had balanced CD4/CD8; later expanders favoured CD4+. Researchers report contracting CD4+ clones mostly in CM and EM, with CD8+ clones in EMRA. Memory cells collected pre-infection included some clones that later responded, suggesting cross-reactive memory joined.

A single record per CDR3 protein comes from TCRdb applying MiXCR to the 5' RACE reads. The sample lists hundreds of thousands of distinct CDR3 sequences; around 15% were seen once. V lost 2 bases, J lost 1 base, and 8 bases lay in between. CDR3 length: 14 residues. Germline CDR1 reads LNHDA; CDR2 reads SQIVND (reference sequence). Sequencing was done on a sample of PBMCs or a T cell subset sorted from them (not recorded which). The clonotype originates from a young man who had mild COVID-19 (a few samples of this study predate the infection). Cell type and time point are not known. The chain recombines TRBV19 with TRBJ1-1; D ambiguous. CDR3: CASSIHSGNTEAFF. CDR3 DNA: TGTGCCAGTAGTATACATTCGGGGAACACTGAAGCTTTCTTT. Supplemented by reference TRBV19 and TRBJ1-1, the full variable domain reads DGGITQSPKYLFRKEGQNVTLSCEQNLNHDAMYWYRQDPGQGLRLIYYSQIVNDFQKGDIAEGYSVSREKKESFPLTVTSAQKNPTAFYLCASSIHSGNTEAFFGQGTRLTVV.